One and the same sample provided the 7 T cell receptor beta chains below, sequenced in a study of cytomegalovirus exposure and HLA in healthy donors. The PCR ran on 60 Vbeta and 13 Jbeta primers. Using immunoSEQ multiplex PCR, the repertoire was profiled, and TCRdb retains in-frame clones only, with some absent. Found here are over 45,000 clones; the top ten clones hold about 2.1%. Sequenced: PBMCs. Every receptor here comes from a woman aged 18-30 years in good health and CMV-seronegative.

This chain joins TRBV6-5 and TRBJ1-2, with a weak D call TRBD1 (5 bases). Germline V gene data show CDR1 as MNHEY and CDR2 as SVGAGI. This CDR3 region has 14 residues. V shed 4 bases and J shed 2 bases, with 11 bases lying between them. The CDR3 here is CASSSWGDNYGYTF. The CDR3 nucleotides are TGTGCCAGCAGTTCGTGGGGGGACAACTATGGCTACACCTTC.

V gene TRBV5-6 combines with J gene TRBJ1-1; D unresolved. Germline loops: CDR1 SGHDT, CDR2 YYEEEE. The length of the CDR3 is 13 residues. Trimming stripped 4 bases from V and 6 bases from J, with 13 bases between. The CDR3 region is CASSLPGGAEAFF. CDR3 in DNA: TGTGCCAGCAGCCTGCCGGGAGGAGCTGAAGCTTTCTTT.

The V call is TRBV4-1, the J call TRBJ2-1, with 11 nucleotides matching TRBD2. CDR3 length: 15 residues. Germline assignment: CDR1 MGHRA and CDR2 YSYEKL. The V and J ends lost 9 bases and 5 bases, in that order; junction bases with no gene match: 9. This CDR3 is CASRPGLAADNEQFF. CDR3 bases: TGCGCCAGTCGACCGGGACTAGCGGCCGACAATGAGCAGTTCTTC.

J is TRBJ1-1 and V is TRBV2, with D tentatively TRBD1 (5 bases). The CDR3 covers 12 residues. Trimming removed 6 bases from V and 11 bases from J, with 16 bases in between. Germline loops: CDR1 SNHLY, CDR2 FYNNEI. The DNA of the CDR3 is TGTGCCAGCAGGCTCTTAGAAGGGGCCGCTTTCTTT. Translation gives CASRLLEGAAFF.

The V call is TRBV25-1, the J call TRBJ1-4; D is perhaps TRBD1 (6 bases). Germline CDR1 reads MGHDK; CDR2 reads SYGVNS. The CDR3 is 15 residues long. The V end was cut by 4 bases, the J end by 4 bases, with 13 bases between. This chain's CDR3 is CASSVRQGLNEKLFF. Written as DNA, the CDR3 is TGTGCCAGCAGTGTCAGGCAGGGGCTTAATGAAAAACTGTTTTTT.

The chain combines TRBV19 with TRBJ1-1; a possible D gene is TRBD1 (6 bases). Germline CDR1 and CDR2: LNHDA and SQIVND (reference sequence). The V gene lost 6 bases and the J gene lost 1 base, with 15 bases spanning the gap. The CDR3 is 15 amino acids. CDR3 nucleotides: TGTGCCAGTAGAGGACCCGGGACATGGAACACTGAAGCTTTCTTT. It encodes CASRGPGTWNTEAFF.

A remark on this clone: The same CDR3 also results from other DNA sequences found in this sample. In nucleotides, the CDR3 is TGCAGCGTTGAGTGGAGGGGTTTGGTCACCTTC. Its protein is CSVEWRGLVTF. This chain joins TRBV29-1 and TRBJ1-2; D may be TRBD1 (5 bases). V was clipped by 3 bases and J by 13 bases, with 15 bases between them. This CDR3 comprises 11 residues. In germline, CDR1 is SQVTM, CDR2 ANQGSEA.